These 22 T cell receptor beta chains were all obtained from the same sample, sequenced in a study of T cell responses to AZD1222 COVID-19 vaccine. Clones were sequenced by immunoSEQ multiplex PCR, and TCRdb holds only the in-frame ones, with some missing. The table shows about 100,000 clones, with about 89% occurring only once. The sample here was peripheral blood, taken on day 0 of AZD1222 vaccination. The receptors here all came from an adult in good health.

This chain uses TRBV7-2 with TRBJ1-1, with D unresolved. Trimming removed 2 bases from V and 1 base from J, with 14 bases in between. CDR1 is SGHTA, CDR2 FQGNSA, per germline. The CDR3 is 16 residues long. Written as DNA, the CDR3 is TGTGCCAGCAGCTTACGGCGGGTTCGATGGAACACTGAAGCTTTCTTT. This encodes CASSLRRVRWNTEAFF.

The chain combines TRBV14 with TRBJ1-3; D uncertain. Trimming removed 4 bases at V and 3 bases at J, with 7 bases between. The CDR3 loop spans 13 amino acids. Germline V lookup: CDR1 SGHDN, CDR2 FVKESK. This CDR3 reads CASSPYNGNTIYF. As DNA, the CDR3 is TGTGCCAGCAGCCCGTACAATGGAAACACCATATATTTT.

This chain joins TRBV2 and TRBJ1-2; D gene unclear. V shed 5 bases and J shed 3 bases, with 13 bases lying between them. Germline V gene lookup returns CDR1 SNHLY and CDR2 FYNNEI. The CDR3 length is 14 residues. The CDR3, as DNA: TGTGCCAGCAGTACCCCGGGAACGGACTATGGCTACACCTTC. It is translated as CASSTPGTDYGYTF. The full variable domain, completed using reference TRBV2 and TRBJ1-2, is EPEVTQTPSHQVTQMGQEVILRCVPISNHLYFYWYRQILGQKVEFLVSFYNNEISEKSEIFDDQFSVERPDGSNFTLKIRSTKLEDSAMYFCASSTPGTDYGYTFGSGTRLTVV.

This chain joins TRBV4-1 and TRBJ1-5, with a tentative D call TRBD1 (5 bases). The CDR3 is 16 residues long. V was cut by 4 bases and J by 6 bases, with 19 bases left in between. CDR1 is MGHRA, CDR2 YSYEKL, per germline. CDR3 in amino acids: CASSLNPTAMGQPQHF. The CDR3 DNA reads TGCGCCAGCAGCCTCAACCCGACAGCGATGGGTCAGCCCCAGCATTTT.

In its sample, this clone was seen once. The gene calls are TRBV3-1 (or the pseudogene TRBV3-2) and TRBJ2-2; tentative D call: TRBD1 (5 bases). Germline CDR1 is LGHDT and CDR2 is YNNKEL (reference sequence). CDR3 length: 15 amino acids. V dropped 3 bases and J dropped 1 base, with 9 bases sitting between them. CDR3 loop: CASSHKGLNTGELFF. As DNA, the CDR3 is TGTGCCAGCAGCCATAAGGGGCTGAACACCGGGGAGCTGTTTTTT.

This chain uses TRBV18 with TRBJ1-2; a weak D match, TRBD1 (5 bases). V lost 3 bases and J 8 bases, leaving 16 bases between the germline ends. CDR3 size: 14 residues. The germline gives CDR1 KGHSH, CDR2 LQKENI. This CDR3 reads CASSPDQGSLGYTF. For the CDR3, the DNA is TGTGCCAGCTCACCTGACCAGGGATCTCTCGGCTACACCTTC.

This clone appeared once. The chain uses TRBV11-2 and TRBJ2-3; D is unclear. V lost 4 bases and J lost 9, with 17 bases in between. This CDR3 is built from 14 residues. The germline V gene has CDR1 SGHAT and CDR2 FQNNGV. DNA for the CDR3: TGTGCCAGCAGCTACTTATTCGACACACAAACGCAGTATTTT. Its translation is CASSYLFDTQTQYF.

The chain has TRBV12-3 or TRBV12-4 and TRBJ1-2; no clear D. The CDR3 loop spans 13 amino acids. V lost 0 bases to trimming and J lost 4 bases, with 6 bases between them. CDR3: CASSLARTYGYTF. CDR3 DNA: TGTGCCAGCAGTTTAGCCAGGACCTATGGCTACACCTTC.

In this sample, this clone is medium-sized (0.01 to 0.1%). The J gene is TRBJ2-7, the V gene TRBV19, with 7 bases lining up with TRBD1. V shed 4 bases and J 4 bases; nucleotides not matched to a gene: 10. The CDR3 covers 15 residues. Germline V gene lookup returns CDR1 LNHDA and CDR2 SQIVND (reference sequence). The CDR3 region is CASSKIGTVDYEQYF. As DNA, the CDR3 is TGTGCCAGTAGTAAAATCGGGACAGTGGATTACGAGCAGTACTTC.

This sequence joins TRBV28 and TRBJ1-1; no clear D. V was shortened by 4 bases and J by 8 bases, with 11 bases between the two germline ends. This CDR3 is built from 12 residues. The germline V gene encodes CDR1 MDHEN and CDR2 SYDVKM. The CDR3 DNA sequence: TGTGCCAGCAGTTGGGGATCCTTCGAAGCTTTCTTT. Translating it yields CASSWGSFEAFF.

The chain employs TRBV4-1 and TRBJ2-1; TRBD2 aligns across 9 bases. The CDR3 consists of 15 residues. Germline V gene sequence: CDR1 MGHRA, CDR2 YSYEKL. V trimming: 2 bases; J trimming: 7 bases; junction bases outside the gene matches: 6. CDR3 in DNA: TGCGCCAGCAGCCAAACGACTAGCGGTAGTAATGAGCAGTTCTTC. Protein sequence: CASSQTTSGSNEQFF.

The chain carries TRBV9 and TRBJ2-7, with TRBD1 matching 7 bases. The CDR3 is 14 residues long. With 3 bases clipped from V and 2 bases from J, the junction kept 5 bases outside the gene matches. From germline, CDR1 is SGDLS and CDR2 YYNGEE. CDR3 DNA sequence: TGTGCCAGCAGCGCATGGGACAGTGCCTACGAGCAGTACTTC. Protein: CASSAWDSAYEQYF.

The V call is TRBV14, the J call TRBJ2-1; TRBD1 matches at 11 bases. Germline lookup yields CDR1 SGHDN and CDR2 FVKESK. V shed 4 bases and J 9 bases; nucleotides not matched to a gene: 5. This CDR3 spans 14 amino acids. The CDR3 protein is CASSPWTGGFEQFF. DNA of the CDR3: TGTGCCAGCAGCCCGTGGACAGGGGGCTTTGAGCAGTTCTTC.

This chain uses TRBV7-2 with TRBJ1-2, with D unclear. The germline V and J ends were trimmed by 4 bases and 4 bases, with 13 bases remaining between them. CDR1 and CDR2 (germline): SGHTA, FQGNSA. This CDR3 is built from 14 residues. CDR3 DNA: TGTGCCAGCAGCTCTCTAGGACGGCTCTATGGCTACACCTTC. This sequence encodes CASSSLGRLYGYTF.

The chain employs TRBV6-5 and TRBJ1-2; maybe TRBD1 (5 bases). The CDR3 contains 13 residues. V lost 5 bases and J 5 bases, leaving 12 bases between the germline ends. From germline, CDR1 is MNHEY and CDR2 SVGAGI. CDR3 nucleotides: TGTGCCAGCAGTACAGTGGGGGGATATGGCTACACCTTC. Protein sequence: CASSTVGGYGYTF.

This chain links TRBV19 with TRBJ1-5, with D unclear. V was shortened by 4 bases and J by 4 bases, with 11 bases between the two germline ends. The CDR3 has 14 amino acids. Germline V gene sequence: CDR1 LNHDA, CDR2 SQIVND (reference sequence). CDR3 bases: TGTGCCAGTAGTAACGGGGTTCGGAATCAGCCCCAGCATTTT. Protein sequence: CASSNGVRNQPQHF.

The chain has TRBV18 and TRBJ2-5; 8 bases line up with TRBD1. The germline V gene has CDR1 KGHSH and CDR2 LQKENI. V dropped 3 bases and J dropped 5; count of bases not matched to a gene: 8. The CDR3 contains 15 residues. This CDR3 is CASSPGDRRRETQYF. The CDR3 DNA reads as TGTGCCAGCTCACCGGGGGACAGGAGAAGGGAGACCCAGTACTTC.

In its sample, this clone was seen once. V is TRBV21-1 and J is TRBJ2-1; the D segment call TRBD1 is taken from the table without a DNA check. TRBV21-1 is a pseudogene segment. This CDR3 region has 15 residues. Here the CDR3 reads CASSLLDRDSYEQFF. CDR3 DNA sequence: TGTGCCAGCAGCCTCCTCGACAGGGATTCATATGAGCAGTTCTTC.

The chain is built from TRBV27 and TRBJ1-5, with a possible D match to TRBD1 (6 bases). The germline V and J ends were trimmed by 8 bases and 4 bases, with 21 bases remaining between them. The CDR3 covers 16 residues. Germline loops: CDR1 MNHEY, CDR2 SMNVEV (reference sequence). CDR3 DNA sequence: TGTGCCAGCCACCTTACAGGGACCCTTAGGAATCAGCCCCAGCATTTT. Translating gives CASHLTGTLRNQPQHF.

The chain is built from TRBV4-1 and TRBJ2-5; D gene ambiguous. V was pared by 4 bases and J by 5 bases, with 14 bases between. The CDR3 loop spans 14 amino acids. Germline values: CDR1 MGHRA, CDR2 YSYEKL. The CDR3 bases are TGCGCCAGCAGCCCCCTGGAAAGCCAGGAGACCCAGTACTTC. It translates to CASSPLESQETQYF.

The chain has TRBV5-1 and TRBJ2-3, with D hard to call. Trimming pared 0 bases from V and 4 bases from J, leaving 9 bases between. Germline loops: CDR1 SGHRS, CDR2 YFSETQ. This CDR3 contains 14 residues. The CDR3 loop reads CASSLEKLADTQYF. The CDR3 nucleotides read TGCGCCAGCAGCTTGGAAAAGCTGGCAGATACGCAGTATTTT.

The chain is built from TRBV5-4 and TRBJ1-2; D is possibly TRBD1 (6 bases). Trimming removed 2 bases from V and 5 bases from J, with 19 bases in between. The CDR3 contains 16 residues. The germline V gene has CDR1 SGHNT and CDR2 YYREEE (reference sequence). The DNA for the CDR3 is TGTGCCAGCAGCTTCGGAGGGAAGGGGGGGGTATATGGCTACACCTTC. Translating gives CASSFGGKGGVYGYTF.